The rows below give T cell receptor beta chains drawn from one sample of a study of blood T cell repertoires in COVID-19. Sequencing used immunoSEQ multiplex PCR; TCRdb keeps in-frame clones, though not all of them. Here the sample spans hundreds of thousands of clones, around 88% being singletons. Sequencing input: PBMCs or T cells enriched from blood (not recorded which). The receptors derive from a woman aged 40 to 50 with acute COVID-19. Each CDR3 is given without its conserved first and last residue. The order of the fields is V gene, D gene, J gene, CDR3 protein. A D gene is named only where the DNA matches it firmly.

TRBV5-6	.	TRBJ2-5	ASSLTGSRETQY
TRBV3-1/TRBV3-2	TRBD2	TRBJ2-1	AIRTSGRGEQF
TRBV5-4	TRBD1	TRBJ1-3	ASSTRQGDLSGNTIY
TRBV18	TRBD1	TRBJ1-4	ASSPPTGGDEKLF
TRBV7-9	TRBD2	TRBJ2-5	AISSGRETQY
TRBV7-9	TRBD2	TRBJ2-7	ASSLGGLGYEQY
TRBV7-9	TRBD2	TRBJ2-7	ASSRGGAFYEQY
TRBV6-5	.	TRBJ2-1	ASSYAGLSYNEQF
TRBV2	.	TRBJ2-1	ASSPGLEQNEQF
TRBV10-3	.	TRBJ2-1	AATGGLAANEQF
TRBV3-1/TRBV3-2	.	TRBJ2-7	ASSQIQGGGEQY
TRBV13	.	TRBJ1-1	ASSLDQGMNTEAF
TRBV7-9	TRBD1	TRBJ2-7	ASSWRQGWYEQY
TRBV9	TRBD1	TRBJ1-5	ASSVVQGAGCTGAQH
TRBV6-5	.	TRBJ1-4	ASSYSGAGDEKLF
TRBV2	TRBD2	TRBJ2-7	ASSEEREALHEQY
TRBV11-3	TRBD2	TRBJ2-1	ASSYTTSGSSYNEQF
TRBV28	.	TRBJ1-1	ASSLWAQNEAF
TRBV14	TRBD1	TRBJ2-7	ASSHRTGTYEQY
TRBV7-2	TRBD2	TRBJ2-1	ASNGLADNEQF
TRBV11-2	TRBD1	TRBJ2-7	ASSLYAPGQGAYEQY
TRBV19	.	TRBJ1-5	ASSILGVGQPQH
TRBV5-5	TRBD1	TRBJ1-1	ASSAGTGGAGAF